This TCR beta chain was sequenced in a study of cytomegalovirus exposure and HLA in healthy donors. Of note for this clone: The antigen remains undetermined.

TCRdb's table, derived via immunoSEQ multiplex PCR, lists solely in-frame clones and lacks some. The table records approximately 150,000 clones, approximately 90% of them present only once. Study conclusions and caveats: Both high specificity and high sensitivity reportedly marked the classifier's diagnosis of cytomegalovirus status. Overall, around 160 TCR beta chains were annotated as cytomegalovirus-associated. A few CMV-associated chains were confirmed in vitro to be specific for CMV antigens.

Sequenced input: PBMCs. The sequence was collected from a man aged 18 to 29 in good health and CMV-seronegative.

CDR3 DNA sequence: TGTGCCAGCAGCTATGGACAGGGGAACACTGAAGCTTTCTTT. Translating it yields CASSYGQGNTEAFF. The chain uses TRBV7-2 and TRBJ1-1; TRBD1 agrees at 8 bases. V gave up 4 bases and J gave up 1 base; unmatched junction bases: 2. The germline V gene has CDR1 SGHTA and CDR2 FQGNSA. This CDR3 has 14 residues.